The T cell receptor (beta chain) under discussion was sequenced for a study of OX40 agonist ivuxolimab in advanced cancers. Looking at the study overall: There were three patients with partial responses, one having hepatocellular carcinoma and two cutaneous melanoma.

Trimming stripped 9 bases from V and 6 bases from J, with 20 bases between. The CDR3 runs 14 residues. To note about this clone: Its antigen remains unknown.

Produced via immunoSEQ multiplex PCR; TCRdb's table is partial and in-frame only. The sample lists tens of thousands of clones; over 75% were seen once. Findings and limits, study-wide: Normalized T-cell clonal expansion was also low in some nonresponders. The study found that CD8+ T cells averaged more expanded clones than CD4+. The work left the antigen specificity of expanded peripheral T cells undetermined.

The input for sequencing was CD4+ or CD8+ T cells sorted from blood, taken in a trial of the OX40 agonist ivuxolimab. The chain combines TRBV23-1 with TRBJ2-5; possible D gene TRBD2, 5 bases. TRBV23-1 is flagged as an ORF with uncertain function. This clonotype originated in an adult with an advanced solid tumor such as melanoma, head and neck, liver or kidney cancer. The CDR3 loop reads CARTSRRRRKTQYF. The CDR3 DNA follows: TGCGCCAGAACGTCCAGGAGGAGGCGGAAGACCCAGTACTTC.